This note documents a single TCR beta chain sequence. The data belong to a study of cytomegalovirus exposure and HLA in healthy donors. This table comes from immunoSEQ multiplex PCR, and its TCRdb copy is limited to in-frame clones, with some not included. The table includes 250,000 to 400,000 clones, 88% detected once. V lost 0 bases and J 1 base, leaving 10 bases between the germline ends. CDR1 and CDR2 (germline): SGDLS, YYNGEE. This CDR3 region has 16 residues. The sequence derives from a man aged 25 to 40 in good health and CMV-seronegative. Sequenced input: PBMCs. The V call is TRBV9, the J call TRBJ2-2; possible D gene TRBD1, 5 bases. CDR3 in amino acids: CASSVDETGNTGELFF. Here the CDR3 DNA reads TGTGCCAGCAGCGTAGACGAAACAGGGAACACCGGGGAGCTGTTTTTT.